Presented here are 8 T cell receptor beta chains from one specimen sequenced in a study of CD8+CD57+ T cells in acquired aplastic anemia. Sequenced patients had shown CD8+CD57+ cell expansion by flow cytometry. Template material for TCR beta VDJ and CDR3 profiling consisted of genomic DNA. One entry per CDR3 protein, called by TCRdb with MiXCR from the reads. The table lists under 200,000 distinct CDR3 sequences, roughly 48% of them singletons. Sequenced input: sorted CD4+, CD8+, or CD8+CD57+ T cells (not recorded which) from PBMCs. These receptors came from a human donor with aplastic anemia.

V usage is TRBV7-8 and J usage is TRBJ2-5; D not certain. V shed 1 base and J shed 5 bases, with 14 bases lying between them. The germline gives CDR1 SGHVS, CDR2 FQNEAQ. The CDR3 totals 15 residues. CDR3 coding DNA: TGTGCCAGCAGCTTAGGACCCGTGAGCGCCGAGACCCAGTACTTC. Translating it yields CASSLGPVSAETQYF.

This clonotype came up a few times. The rearrangement uses TRBV9 and TRBJ2-2; 7 positions match TRBD1. Germline CDR1 and CDR2: SGDLS and YYNGEE. The CDR3 extends over 17 amino acids. J was trimmed by 3 bases and V by 3 bases; bases with no gene match: 11. This CDR3 is CASSAPETGSDTGELFF. As DNA, the CDR3 is TGTGCCAGCAGCGCCCCCGAGACAGGGTCGGACACCGGGGAGCTGTTTTTT. Drawing the rest from reference TRBV9 and TRBJ2-2, the complete variable domain is DSGVTQTPKHLITATGQRVTLRCSPRSGDLSVYWYQQSLDQGLQFLIQYYNGEERAKGNILERFSAQQFPDLHSELNLSSLELGDSALYFCASSAPETGSDTGELFFGEGSRLTVL.

The chain joins TRBV20-1 to TRBJ2-5; 9 bases are a match to TRBD1. V lost 6 bases to trimming and J lost 3 bases; unmatched junction nucleotides: 14. The CDR3 extends over 16 amino acids. Germline assignment: CDR1 DFQATT and CDR2 SNEGSKA (reference sequence). This CDR3 is CSAIGDRVRPEETQYF. CDR3 sequence (DNA): TGCAGTGCCATTGGGGACAGGGTGCGACCAGAAGAGACCCAGTACTTC.

This clonotype was recorded many times. The rearrangement links TRBV9 to TRBJ2-7; D may be TRBD1 (5 bases). CDR1 is SGDLS and CDR2 is YYNGEE in the germline V gene. This CDR3 has 14 amino acids. V lost 0 bases, J lost 5 bases, and 12 bases lay in between. This chain's CDR3 is CASSVADQGHEQYF. CDR3 DNA sequence: TGTGCCAGCAGCGTAGCCGATCAGGGCCACGAGCAGTACTTC. Full variable domain (outside the CDR3, taken from reference TRBV9 and TRBJ2-7): DSGVTQTPKHLITATGQRVTLRCSPRSGDLSVYWYQQSLDQGLQFLIQYYNGEERAKGNILERFSAQQFPDLHSELNLSSLELGDSALYFCASSVADQGHEQYFGPGTRLTVT.

Many counts were recorded for this clonotype. The chain has TRBV19 and TRBJ2-1; D unresolved. Trimming cost V 6 bases and J 6 bases, with 12 bases left between them. This CDR3 is 13 amino acids long. Germline CDR1 LNHDA, CDR2 SQIVND (reference sequence). CDR3 sequence: CASSSRAINEQFF. CDR3 coding DNA: TGTGCCAGTAGCAGCCGGGCCATCAATGAGCAGTTCTTC.

This rearrangement joins TRBV20-1 to TRBJ2-2; 13 bases agree with TRBD2. CDR1 DFQATT and CDR2 SNEGSKA come from the germline V gene (reference sequence). The CDR3 loop spans 13 amino acids. After removal of 7 bases from V and 8 bases from J, the junction contained 4 bases not matched to a gene. CDR3 DNA sequence: TGCAGTGGGACTAGCGGGGGTGCGGGGGAGCTGTTTTTT. This translates into CSGTSGGAGELFF.

This clonotype was picked up many times. Written as DNA, the CDR3 is TGTGCCAGTAGTGAAAACAGGGTAAGGAGCGAGCAGTACTTC. This gives the protein CASSENRVRSEQYF. The chain uses TRBV19 and TRBJ2-7, with a possible D match to TRBD1 (6 bases). Germline V CDR1 and CDR2: LNHDA, SQIVND (reference sequence). This CDR3 has 14 amino acids. With 5 bases removed from V and 6 bases from J, the gap between germline ends came to 17 bases.

The chain links TRBV2 to TRBJ2-2; D is uncertain. Deletions cut 2 bases from V and 4 bases from J, with 8 bases between. This CDR3 contains 14 residues. Looked up from germline, CDR1 is SNHLY and CDR2 is FYNNEI. Here the CDR3 reads CASSELRLTGELFF. The DNA of the CDR3 is TGTGCCAGCAGTGAACTGCGTCTCACCGGGGAGCTGTTTTTT.